This is a list of T cell receptor beta chains from one sample in a study of cytomegalovirus exposure and HLA in healthy donors. The table came from immunoSEQ multiplex PCR; TCRdb's copy has only in-frame clones and leaves some out. Its table lists tens of thousands of clones. Sample: PBMCs. The origin of the receptors is a woman younger than 45 in good health and CMV-seronegative. The CDR3 runs from the conserved cysteine through the conserved F or W. A D gene is named only where the DNA matches it firmly.

d_call,j_call,v_call,cdr3_nt,cdr3_aa
NA,TRBJ1-1,TRBV18,TGTGCCAGCTCACCGCTAATTACAGAGAACACTGAAGCTTTCTTT,CASSPLITENTEAFF
NA,TRBJ2-7,TRBV6-1,TGTGCCAGCAGTGAGGGGGCGGGGGTCTCCGAGCAGTACTTC,CASSEGAGVSEQYF
TRBD2,TRBJ2-3,TRBV15,TGTGCCACCAGCAGTAGACGGGGGGGCCCCACAGATACGCAGTATTTT,CATSSRRGGPTDTQYF
NA,TRBJ1-1,TRBV6-5,TGTGCCAGCAGTTACGCTAGGACAGCGAACACTGAAGCTTTCTTT,CASSYARTANTEAFF
NA,TRBJ2-3,TRBV9,TGTGCCAGCAGCGTAGCTTTGGGCTATACCACAGATACGCAGTATTTT,CASSVALGYTTDTQYF
TRBD2,TRBJ2-2,TRBV5-1,TGCGCCAGCAGCCCCGGGACTAGCGGTACCGGGGAGCTGTTTTTT,CASSPGTSGTGELFF
TRBD1,TRBJ1-5,TRBV30,TGTGCCTGGAGTGAACGAGAGACAGGGAGAGTGAATCAGCCCCAGCATTTT,CAWSERETGRVNQPQHF
NA,TRBJ2-3,TRBV28,TGTGCCAGCACCCCGGGTAGCGGTTCCACAGATACGCAGTATTTT,CASTPGSGSTDTQYF
TRBD1,TRBJ2-7,TRBV11-2,TGTGCCAGCAGCTTCAGACAGGGGGCGATCTACGAGCAGTACTTC,CASSFRQGAIYEQYF
NA,TRBJ1-1,TRBV30,TGTGCCTGGAGTGGGGGGCAGGGAAGGAACACTGAAGCTTTCTTT,CAWSGGQGRNTEAFF
NA,TRBJ1-3,TRBV5-1,TGCGCCAGCAGCTTGGGGCCTACAGGGACCTCTGGAAACACCATATATTTT,CASSLGPTGTSGNTIYF
NA,TRBJ2-7,TRBV6-5,TGTGCCAGCAGTTACTCGAGAGGGGGTATCCACGAGCAGTACTTC,CASSYSRGGIHEQYF
TRBD1,TRBJ2-7,TRBV30,TGTGCCTGGAGTTCAACCGGGACAGGGGCCTACGAGCAGTACTTC,CAWSSTGTGAYEQYF
NA,TRBJ2-5,TRBV18,TGTGCCAGCTCACCAATTATCAGCGCCTCTCAAGAGACCCAGTACTTC,CASSPIISASQETQYF
TRBD1,TRBJ2-2,TRBV19,TGTGCCAGTAGTACCGGGACAGGGCCCGGGGAGCTGTTTTTT,CASSTGTGPGELFF
TRBD2,TRBJ2-7,TRBV6-1,TGTGCCAGCAGTGAAGGAACTAGCGGCATATCCTACGAGCAGTACTTC,CASSEGTSGISYEQYF
NA,TRBJ2-7,TRBV11-2,TGTGCCAGCAGCTTATTTACAGGACCATCCTACGAGCAGTACTTC,CASSLFTGPSYEQYF
NA,TRBJ1-3,TRBV19,TGTGCCAGTAGTCAAGACAGGTTCTCTGGAAACACCATATATTTT,CASSQDRFSGNTIYF
NA,TRBJ2-7,TRBV19,TGTGCCAGTAGTCCGACGGGGGGCCTCTACGAGCAGTACTTC,CASSPTGGLYEQYF
TRBD2,TRBJ2-1,TRBV29-1,TGCAGCGTTGTAGACGGGGGACTAATCAATGAGCAGTTCTTC,CSVVDGGLINEQFF
TRBD2,TRBJ2-3,TRBV6-1,TGTGCCAGCACTGAAGGACTAGCGGGTGATACGCAGTATTTT,CASTEGLAGDTQYF
TRBD1,TRBJ1-2,TRBV5-4,TGTGCCAGCAGCACAGGGGCCCTTAACTATGGCTACACCTTC,CASSTGALNYGYTF
TRBD1,TRBJ2-7,TRBV7-9,TGTGCCAGCACACAGGGGTCCCTATACGAGCAGTACTTC,CASTQGSLYEQYF
NA,TRBJ1-5,TRBV7-2,TGTGCCAGCAGCTTAAAGGCGGGCGGGACGGGGACCCAGCATTTT,CASSLKAGGTGTQHF
NA,TRBJ1-2,TRBV4-1,TGCGCCAGCAGCCAAGAATTGCGAGACAGCGACTTCGGGTATGGCTACACCTTC,CASSQELRDSDFGYGYTF
NA,TRBJ2-3,TRBV29-1,TGCAGCGTTCGGGGTGGCCCCACAGATACGCAGTATTTT,CSVRGGPTDTQYF
TRBD1,TRBJ1-2,TRBV18,TGTGCCAGCTCACCGGGACAGGGGACCAGAGGCTACACCTTC,CASSPGQGTRGYTF
TRBD1,TRBJ1-2,TRBV30,TGTGCCTGGAGTCCTGGACAGGGTAGTGGCTACACCTTC,CAWSPGQGSGYTF
NA,TRBJ2-2,TRBV5-1,TGCGCCAGCAGCCCCACGGTGGGGGGAGCCGGGGAGCTGTTTTTT,CASSPTVGGAGELFF
NA,TRBJ2-5,TRBV4-1,TGCGCCAGCAGCCAAGTCGGGGAACATTTGGAGACCCAGTACTTC,CASSQVGEHLETQYF
NA,TRBJ1-4,TRBV6-5,TGTGCCAGCAGGATGAGCGGACCTAATGAAAAACTGTTTTTT,CASRMSGPNEKLFF
TRBD1,TRBJ2-7,TRBV29-1,TGCAGCGTTGAAGATGGGGGACAGTCCTACGAGCAGTACTTC,CSVEDGGQSYEQYF
TRBD2,TRBJ2-7,TRBV7-8,TGTGCCAGCAGCTCGAGACTAGCAAAGCAGTACTTC,CASSSRLAKQYF
NA,TRBJ2-5,TRBV29-1,TGCAGCGTTCGTCACGGGGGATCAGAGACCCAGTACTTC,CSVRHGGSETQYF
TRBD1,TRBJ2-1,TRBV4-1,TGCGCCAGCAGAGGGGCGGGACAGGGAGGCAATGAGCAGTTCTTC,CASRGAGQGGNEQFF
TRBD1,TRBJ1-2,TRBV19,TGTGCCAGTAGTCCTCGGACAGGGGTGGGCTATGGCTACACCTTC,CASSPRTGVGYGYTF
TRBD1,TRBJ2-7,TRBV29-1,TGCAGCGTTGAAGTTCAAGGGCTGGGGGGACAGGGCTACGAGCAGTACTTC,CSVEVQGLGGQGYEQYF